This T cell receptor beta chain was sequenced in a study of blood T cell repertoires in COVID-19. On the study more broadly: Sources were T cells, B-cell-depleted T cells, or PBMCs; the material itself was cDNA or gDNA.

This CDR3 region has 19 residues. V shed 0 bases and J 6 bases; nucleotides not matched to a gene: 14. Germline values: CDR1 SGHTA, CDR2 FQGNSA. Under the authors' procedure: By means of reference gene primer amplification, nucleated cell counts were estimated. Sequenced by immunoSEQ multiplex PCR; TCRdb stores in-frame clones only, minus some. V and J calls and clone size are copied from that table; D and trimming were computed from the DNA. The sample lists over 150,000 clones; approximately 87% were seen once. This chain uses TRBV7-2 with TRBJ2-2, with 9 bases aligning to TRBD2. The receptor was isolated from a woman aged 18-29 years who had recovered from COVID-19. The material sequenced was peripheral blood. The CDR3 coding sequence is TGTGCCAGCAGCTTAGCGCTAGCGGGAATTCCCCCCTCCGCCGGGGAGCTGTTTTTT. It translates to CASSLALAGIPPSAGELFF.